The 23 T cell receptor beta chains below come from one sample, sequenced in a study of OX40 agonist ivuxolimab in advanced cancers. Sequencing used immunoSEQ multiplex PCR; TCRdb keeps in-frame clones, though not all of them. The sample yields 86,000 or so clones, roughly nine tenths seen once. Sequenced here: CD4+ or CD8+ T cells sorted from blood, sampled in a trial of the OX40 agonist ivuxolimab. These TCRs come from an adult with an advanced solid tumor such as melanoma, head and neck, liver or kidney cancer.

V gene TRBV5-1 combines with J gene TRBJ1-6; TRBD1 agrees at 7 bases. The trim removed 0 bases at V and 7 bases at J, leaving 4 bases unmatched. This CDR3 has 15 amino acids. Germline V gene sequence: CDR1 SGHRS, CDR2 YFSETQ. Here the CDR3 reads CASSLDSGGNSPLHF. The CDR3 nucleotides are TGCGCCAGCAGCTTGGATTCAGGGGGGAATTCACCCCTCCACTTT.

The gene calls are TRBV28 and TRBJ2-7; no firm D call. Germline CDR1 and CDR2: MDHEN and SYDVKM. The V gene lost 5 bases and the J gene lost 6 bases, with 11 bases spanning the gap. The length of the CDR3 is 12 residues. CDR3 sequence: CASSTPSGEQYF. The CDR3 bases are TGTGCCAGCAGTACTCCCTCCGGCGAGCAGTACTTC.

The chain couples TRBV30 to TRBJ2-7; 7 nucleotides match TRBD1. The CDR3 is 13 amino acids. Germline CDR1 is GTSNPN and CDR2 is SVGIG (reference sequence). V lost 5 bases to trimming and J lost 2 bases; unmatched junction nucleotides: 6. The CDR3 nucleotides read TGTGCCTGGGGCCGGGACAGCCCCTACGAGCAGTACTTC. Translating gives CAWGRDSPYEQYF.

This chain joins TRBV30 and TRBJ1-5; no clear D. Per the germline V gene, CDR1 is GTSNPN and CDR2 is SVGIG (reference sequence). The length of the CDR3 is 14 residues. The V and J ends lost 0 bases and 2 bases respectively, with 8 bases between them. The CDR3 region is CAWSVVAGNQPQHF. The CDR3 DNA reads as TGTGCCTGGAGTGTGGTAGCAGGCAATCAGCCCCAGCATTTT.

This clone was observed a single time. This sequence joins TRBV5-6 and TRBJ2-3, with a possible D match to TRBD1 (5 bases). The V gene's germline CDR1 is SGHDT and CDR2 YYEEEE. The CDR3 totals 15 residues. Trimming cost V 0 bases and J 3 bases, with 11 bases left between them. CDR3: CASSLEGKGTDTQYF. The DNA of the CDR3 is TGTGCCAGCAGCTTGGAGGGGAAGGGAACAGATACGCAGTATTTT.

The V call is TRBV5-1, the J call TRBJ2-6, with 11 bases that match TRBD2. The V gene end was trimmed by 4 bases and the J gene end by 4 bases; junction bases not matched to a gene: 4. The CDR3 has 16 amino acids. Germline CDR1 reads SGHRS; CDR2 reads YFSETQ. This chain's CDR3 is CASSTGLAVGANVLTF. The CDR3 nucleotides are TGCGCCAGCAGCACGGGACTAGCGGTCGGGGCCAACGTCCTGACTTTC. The whole variable domain, remainder taken from reference TRBV5-1 and TRBJ2-6, is KAGVTQTPRYLIKTRGQQVTLSCSPISGHRSVSWYQQTPGQGLQFLFEYFSETQRNKGNFPGRFSGRQFSNSRSEMNVSTLELGDSALYLCASSTGLAVGANVLTFGAGSRLTVL.

The chain has TRBV5-4 and TRBJ2-2; D gene ambiguous. This CDR3 spans 15 amino acids. CDR1 SGHNT and CDR2 YYREEE come from the germline V gene (reference sequence). Trimming removed 4 bases from V and 0 bases from J, with 10 bases in between. CDR3: CASSPGPTNTGELFF. Written as DNA, the CDR3 is TGTGCCAGCAGCCCCGGCCCTACGAACACCGGGGAGCTGTTTTTT.

This sequence joins TRBV28 and TRBJ1-2; tentative D call: TRBD1 (6 bases). Trimming left V 6 bases short and J 4 bases short, with 18 bases between. CDR3 length: 15 residues. Looked up from germline, CDR1 is MDHEN and CDR2 is SYDVKM. CDR3 coding DNA: TGTGCCAGCAGAGGTATACCTGGACAGCTCTATGGCTACACCTTC. It encodes CASRGIPGQLYGYTF.

The rearrangement joins TRBV7-2 to TRBJ2-3; D is possibly TRBD2 (6 bases). Germline V gene sequence: CDR1 SGHTA, CDR2 FQGNSA. This CDR3 is built from 17 residues. V dropped 6 bases and J dropped 1 base, with 20 bases sitting between them. The CDR3 DNA sequence: TGTGCCAGCAGGTCGGTCGGTGCGGGGATCGGCACAGATACGCAGTATTTT. Protein sequence: CASRSVGAGIGTDTQYF.

The V gene is TRBV5-4, the J gene TRBJ2-2, with a tentative D call TRBD2 (5 bases). CDR3 length equals 13 residues. Trimming shortened V by 1 base and J by 7 bases, and 8 bases separated the two germline ends. CDR1 and CDR2 (germline): SGHNT, YYREEE (reference sequence). CDR3 DNA sequence: TGTGCCAGCAGCTTGCGGGGTAACGGGGAGCTGTTTTTT. Protein sequence: CASSLRGNGELFF.

Written as DNA, the CDR3 is TGTGCCAGCAGCCCACCTAGCGGGAGGGCCGGTAATGAGCAGTTCTTC. Its translation: CASSPPSGRAGNEQFF. The genes are TRBV14 and TRBJ2-1, with 12 bases identical to TRBD2. The CDR3 covers 16 residues. The V gene end was trimmed by 4 bases and the J gene end by 7 bases; junction bases not matched to a gene: 8. Germline assignment: CDR1 SGHDN and CDR2 FVKESK.

The chain recombines TRBV19 with TRBJ2-1, with 12 bases lining up with TRBD2. In germline, CDR1 is LNHDA, CDR2 SQIVND (reference sequence). The CDR3 loop spans 16 amino acids. V shed 3 bases, J shed 2 bases, and the junction held 2 bases outside the gene matches. The CDR3 DNA follows: TGTGCCAGTAGTATCAGACTAGCGGGGGCCTACAATGAGCAGTTCTTC. Its translation is CASSIRLAGAYNEQFF.

V and J are TRBV7-2 and TRBJ2-5; tentatively, D is TRBD2 (6 bases). CDR1 is SGHTA and CDR2 is FQGNSA in the germline V gene. The CDR3 covers 13 residues. Trimming shortened V by 5 bases and J by 4 bases, and 11 bases separated the two germline ends. DNA of the CDR3: TGTGCCAGCAGCCCCTGGAGGGTAGAGACCCAGTACTTC. Translating gives CASSPWRVETQYF.

This clone has a single count. The chain has TRBV28 and TRBJ1-2; D uncertain. Germline values: CDR1 MDHEN, CDR2 SYDVKM. The CDR3 length is 15 residues. Trimming cost V 7 bases and J 2 bases, with 17 bases left between them. The CDR3 DNA reads as TGTGCCAGCACCTCACTCGCGGAGGGAAACTATGGCTACACCTTC. This encodes CASTSLAEGNYGYTF.

The chain combines TRBV18 with TRBJ1-3; possibly TRBD1 for D (6 bases). Germline V gene lookup returns CDR1 KGHSH and CDR2 LQKENI. This CDR3 contains 16 residues. Trimming pared 2 bases from V and 0 bases from J, leaving 11 bases between. The CDR3 DNA is TGTGCCAGCTCACCAGGAGGGGGATACTCTGGAAACACCATATATTTT. Translating gives CASSPGGGYSGNTIYF.

The J gene is TRBJ1-2, the V gene TRBV6-5, with no clear D. This CDR3 comprises 15 residues. Between the trimmed V and J ends, which lost 5 bases and 4 bases, there was a span of 17 bases. Germline V gene data show CDR1 as MNHEY and CDR2 as SVGAGI. CDR3 sequence (DNA): TGTGCCAGCAGTACCCGGGCCGACCGCGGCTATGGCTACACCTTC. It is translated as CASSTRADRGYGYTF.

This clone was seen only once. This chain joins TRBV6-1 and TRBJ1-5; 7 bases fit TRBD1. The CDR3 is 18 amino acids. CDR1 and CDR2 (germline): MNHNS, SASEGT. Trimming took 0 bases from V and 0 from J; bases not matched to a gene: 8. The CDR3 DNA sequence: TGTGCCAGCAGTGAAGCCCTAGACAGGGTAAATAGCAATCAGCCCCAGCATTTT. It yields the protein CASSEALDRVNSNQPQHF.

V usage is TRBV30 and J usage is TRBJ1-3; D not certain. This CDR3 has 14 residues. Trimming took off 5 bases at V and 0 bases at J, with 11 bases between the two ends. Germline CDR1 GTSNPN, CDR2 SVGIG (reference sequence). In DNA, the CDR3 is TGTGCCTGGGCGACATGGGTCTCTGGAAACACCATATATTTT. Encoded protein: CAWATWVSGNTIYF. Supplemented by reference TRBV30 and TRBJ1-3, the full variable domain reads SQTIHQWPATLVQPVGSPLSLECTVEGTSNPNLYWYRQAAGRGLQLLFYSVGIGQISSEVPQNLSASRPQDRQFILSSKKLLLSDSGFYLCAWATWVSGNTIYFGEGSWLTVV.

The chain uses TRBV19 and TRBJ2-2; D tentatively reads TRBD1 or TRBD2 (6 bases each). V gave up 9 bases and J gave up 9 bases, with 20 bases separating them. The CDR3 contains 14 residues. Germline V gene lookup returns CDR1 LNHDA and CDR2 SQIVND (reference sequence). As DNA, the CDR3 is TGTGCCAGCCAGGGGACTCCCTATGACTGGGAGCTGTTTTTT. Translated: CASQGTPYDWELFF.

The chain uses TRBV18 and TRBJ2-7; TRBD1 aligns across 7 bases. V was pared by 3 bases and J by 0 bases, with 5 bases of the junction left unmatched. Germline-derived CDR1 and CDR2 are KGHSH and LQKENI. CDR3 size: 15 residues. The CDR3 DNA reads TGTGCCAGCTCACCCGCCGGGACAGTCTCCTACGAGCAGTACTTC. It translates to CASSPAGTVSYEQYF.

Concerning this clone: Germline and junction disagree at one end, which may indicate a read error. V gene TRBV7-9 combines with J gene TRBJ1-2; no firm D call. CDR1 and CDR2 from the germline V gene are SEHNR and FQNEAQ (reference sequence). The CDR3 loop spans 16 amino acids. The CDR3 here is CASSPPHLQMGYRYTF. The CDR3 coding sequence is TGTGCCAGCAGCCCCCCCCACTTACAAATGGGCTATCGCTACACCTTC.

The chain recombines TRBV29-1 with TRBJ1-2, with TRBD1 identical over 8 bases. Germline V CDR1 and CDR2: SQVTM, ANQGSEA. V lost 7 bases and J lost 8; bases outside the gene matches: 9. The CDR3 length is 12 residues. CDR3: CSAAGGPLGYTF. The CDR3 DNA is TGCAGCGCCGCAGGGGGCCCGCTGGGCTACACCTTC.

V gene TRBV10-3 combines with J gene TRBJ1-1; D remains unclear. V shed 11 bases and J shed 1 base, with 11 bases lying between them. In germline, CDR1 is ENHRY, CDR2 SYGVKD. This CDR3 is built from 12 residues. In nucleotides, the CDR3 is TGTGCCGTCGCAGCGGGGAACACTGAAGCTTTCTTT. It encodes CAVAAGNTEAFF.